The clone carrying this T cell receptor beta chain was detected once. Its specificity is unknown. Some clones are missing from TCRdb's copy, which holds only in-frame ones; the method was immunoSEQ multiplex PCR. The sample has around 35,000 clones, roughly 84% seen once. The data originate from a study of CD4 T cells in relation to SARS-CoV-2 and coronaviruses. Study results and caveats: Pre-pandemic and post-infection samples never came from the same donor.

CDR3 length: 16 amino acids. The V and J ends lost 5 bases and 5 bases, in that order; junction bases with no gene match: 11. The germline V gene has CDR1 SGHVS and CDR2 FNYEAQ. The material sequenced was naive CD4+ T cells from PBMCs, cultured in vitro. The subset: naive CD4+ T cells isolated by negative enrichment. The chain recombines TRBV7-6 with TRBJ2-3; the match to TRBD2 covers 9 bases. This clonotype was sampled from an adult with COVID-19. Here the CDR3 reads CASSLPKREVLDTQYF. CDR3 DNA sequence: TGTGCCAGCAGCCTACCCAAGCGGGAGGTCTTAGATACGCAGTATTTT.